This entry describes one T cell receptor (beta chain). The antigen is undetermined. The data stem from a study of vaccination and CD4 T cells after COVID-19. The CDR3 totals 14 residues. The J segment lost 2 bases and the V segment lost 5 bases, leaving 9 bases of the junction unmatched. CDR1 is DFQATT and CDR2 is SNEGSKA in the germline V gene (reference sequence). Treatment here: roughly 10-day PBMC culture with coronavirus spike peptide pools or control peptides (ViraFEST assay). Oncomine TCR Beta short-read sequencing was applied to DNA from cultured CD4+ T cells. Via MiXCR, TCRdb re-called the PCR reads, giving one row per CDR3 protein. The top ten clones hold 10% to 13% of a sample with about 12,000 distinct CDR3 sequences, around 75% of them seen once.

The sequencing sample was made of CD4+ T cells from blood, cultured in vitro. This sequence originates from a human donor who had recovered from COVID-19. The chain carries TRBV20-1 and TRBJ2-7, with 7 bases lining up with TRBD1. CDR3 loop: CSAVRDRSTYEQYF. CDR3 nucleotide sequence: TGCAGTGCTGTCCGGGACAGATCGACCTACGAGCAGTACTTC.